The 20 T cell receptor beta chains listed next were all sequenced from one sample in a study of blood T cell repertoires in COVID-19. TCRdb keeps only in-frame clones here, not all; method: immunoSEQ multiplex PCR. The profile covers 160,000 or so clones, with around 77% appearing a single time and 6.5% to 8% taken by the ten largest. What was sequenced was peripheral blood. The receptors come from a man between 65 and 85 years old with active or convalescent COVID-19.

V and J are TRBV19 and TRBJ1-2; the D gene is possibly TRBD1 (5 bases). Germline assignment: CDR1 LNHDA and CDR2 SQIVND (reference sequence). This CDR3 contains 15 residues. Between the trimmed V and J ends, which lost 4 bases and 3 bases, there was a span of 15 bases. CDR3 in DNA: TGTGCCAGTAGTAGAAGGGGCCGGGTGGACTATGGCTACACCTTC. This encodes CASSRRGRVDYGYTF.

The J gene is TRBJ2-5, the V gene TRBV18, with 12 bases identical to TRBD2. This CDR3 region has 16 residues. In germline, CDR1 is KGHSH, CDR2 LQKENI. Trimming at V came to 0 bases and at J to 1 base, leaving 0 bases not matched to a gene. CDR3 sequence reads: CASSPPTSGGQETQYF. For the CDR3, the DNA is TGTGCCAGCTCACCACCGACTAGCGGGGGCCAAGAGACCCAGTACTTC.

The chain couples TRBV4-2 to TRBJ1-6, with 11 positions matching TRBD1. Germline CDR1 LGHNA, CDR2 YNFKEQ. Trimming cost V 3 bases and J 11 bases; bases outside gene matches: 6. The CDR3 spans 15 residues. In DNA, the CDR3 is TGTGCCAGCAGCCAGCCGGGACAGGGGGTGACACCCCTCCACTTT. This sequence encodes CASSQPGQGVTPLHF.

The chain is built from TRBV19 and TRBJ2-6, with D maybe TRBD1 (5 bases). This CDR3 spans 15 amino acids. Germline V gene sequence: CDR1 LNHDA, CDR2 SQIVND (reference sequence). Deletions cut 8 bases from V and 4 bases from J, with 15 bases between. The DNA of the CDR3 is TGTGCCAGTCACCCCAGGGCAGGGGGGGCCAACGTCCTGACTTTC. It translates to CASHPRAGGANVLTF.

This clone is a singleton in its sample. The chain employs TRBV4-1 and TRBJ1-5; D perhaps matches TRBD1 (5 bases). V lost 0 bases and J 3 bases, leaving 18 bases between the germline ends. The CDR3 has 18 residues. CDR1 and CDR2 (germline): MGHRA, YSYEKL. This CDR3 is CASSQEGVPAGYNQPQHF. Written as DNA, the CDR3 is TGCGCCAGCAGCCAAGAAGGAGTCCCCGCAGGGTACAATCAGCCCCAGCATTTT.

The chain uses TRBV11-2 and TRBJ1-4; no clear D gene. The V and J ends lost 1 base and 3 bases respectively, with 9 bases between them. Germline loops: CDR1 SGHAT, CDR2 FQNNGV. The length of the CDR3 is 15 residues. CDR3 residues: CASSLAPGSNEKLFF. The CDR3 coding sequence is TGTGCCAGCAGCTTAGCCCCCGGGTCTAATGAAAAACTGTTTTTT.

The chain recombines TRBV6-5 with TRBJ1-1; D may be TRBD1 (5 bases). Germline CDR1 is MNHEY and CDR2 is SVGAGI. The CDR3 totals 14 residues. Trimming pared 8 bases from V and 4 bases from J, leaving 17 bases between. The CDR3 region has the DNA TGTGCCAGCGACAGTCCCCCAAAGGGCACTGAAGCTTTCTTT. Translation: CASDSPPKGTEAFF.

The chain is built from TRBV2 and TRBJ1-2; tentatively, D is TRBD1 (6 bases). Looked up from germline, CDR1 is SNHLY and CDR2 is FYNNEI. V gave up 5 bases and J gave up 4 bases, with 14 bases separating them. The CDR3 totals 14 residues. CDR3 residues: CASSPTRGFYGYTF. CDR3 in DNA: TGTGCCAGCAGTCCGACCAGGGGCTTCTATGGCTACACCTTC.

The chain carries TRBV7-9 and TRBJ2-4, with 7 bases that match TRBD2. CDR1 and CDR2 from the germline V gene are SEHNR and FQNEAQ (reference sequence). V was pared by 5 bases and J by 1 base, with 11 bases of the junction left unmatched. This CDR3 comprises 17 residues. The CDR3 protein is CASSNNGRARAKNIQYF. The DNA of the CDR3 is TGTGCCAGCAGCAACAATGGGAGGGCGAGGGCCAAAAACATTCAGTACTTC.

The chain links TRBV28 to TRBJ1-2; D might be TRBD1 (6 bases). Trimming took 6 bases from V and 5 from J, leaving 10 bases between them. Germline V lookup: CDR1 MDHEN, CDR2 SYDVKM. The CDR3 loop spans 12 amino acids. CDR3 sequence: CASSRGWYGYTF. DNA for the CDR3: TGTGCCAGCAGCAGGGGATGGTATGGCTACACCTTC.

This chain joins TRBV6-6 and TRBJ1-2, with a weak D call TRBD1 (6 bases). The germline gives CDR1 MNHNY, CDR2 SVGAGI (reference sequence). Between the trimmed V and J ends, which lost 5 bases and 2 bases, there was a span of 9 bases. The CDR3 contains 13 residues. CDR3 sequence: CASSPGDNYGYTF. For the CDR3, the DNA is TGTGCCAGCAGTCCAGGGGACAACTATGGCTACACCTTC.

This clone has a single count. The chain recombines TRBV6-5 with TRBJ2-6, with D possibly matching TRBD1 (6 bases). Germline CDR1 MNHEY, CDR2 SVGAGI. The ends were cut back, 10 bases at V and 2 bases at J, with 12 bases in the middle. The CDR3 is made up of 14 amino acids. The CDR3 bases are TGTGCCACCGCCCGGACAGCTGGGGCCAACGTCCTGACTTTC. Translation gives CATARTAGANVLTF.

The chain carries TRBV10-3 and TRBJ2-7; a possible D gene is TRBD1 (5 bases). Germline lookup yields CDR1 ENHRY and CDR2 SYGVKD. The CDR3 spans 12 residues. Trimming removed 8 bases at V and 0 bases at J, with 8 bases between. The CDR3 loop reads CAIGTGSYEQYF. The CDR3 nucleotides are TGTGCCATCGGTACAGGCTCCTACGAGCAGTACTTC.

This chain links TRBV5-1 with TRBJ2-3; 7 bases are shared with TRBD2. The germline CDR1 and CDR2 sequences are SGHRS and YFSETQ. V was pared by 4 bases and J by 2 bases, with 10 bases of the junction left unmatched. This CDR3 has 16 amino acids. The CDR3 bases are TGCGCCAGCAGCCTCCGACTAGCTGCAGACACAGATACGCAGTATTTT. Translating it yields CASSLRLAADTDTQYF.

J is TRBJ2-7 and V is TRBV6-5; TRBD2 might be the D (5 bases). Germline loops: CDR1 MNHEY, CDR2 SVGAGI. Trimming took off 8 bases at V and 3 bases at J, with 20 bases between the two ends. This CDR3 has 15 residues. This CDR3 is CASAAGVGSNYEQYF. CDR3 coding DNA: TGTGCCAGCGCCGCCGGGGTAGGATCGAACTACGAGCAGTACTTC.

The gene calls are TRBV7-3 and TRBJ2-1; the D gene is possibly TRBD2 (6 bases). The germline V and J ends were trimmed by 3 bases and 0 bases, with 9 bases remaining between them. Looked up from germline, CDR1 is SGHTA and CDR2 is FQGTGA. The CDR3 spans 15 residues. In nucleotides, the CDR3 is TGTGCCAGCAGCTTGGGAGCGGGCTCCTACAATGAGCAGTTCTTC. It translates to CASSLGAGSYNEQFF.

This chain joins TRBV13 and TRBJ1-2; D gene ambiguous. The CDR3 is made up of 14 amino acids. Per the germline V gene, CDR1 is PRHDT and CDR2 is FYEKMQ (reference sequence). Between the trimmed V and J ends, which lost 0 bases and 8 bases, there was a span of 13 bases. The CDR3: CASSLGGLEIGYTF. In DNA form, the CDR3 reads TGTGCCAGCAGCTTAGGGGGCCTTGAGATAGGCTACACCTTC.

This chain connects TRBV29-1 to TRBJ2-2; D is undetermined. This CDR3 contains 14 residues. V lost 5 bases, J lost 2 bases, and 12 bases lay in between. The germline CDR1 and CDR2 sequences are SQVTM and ANQGSEA. CDR3 protein: CSVQSIANTGELFF. The CDR3 bases are TGCAGCGTTCAGTCGATTGCCAACACCGGGGAGCTGTTTTTT.

The V gene is TRBV2, the J gene TRBJ2-5; D might be TRBD2 (5 bases). The CDR3 loop spans 14 amino acids. V lost 7 bases and J lost 5, with 17 bases in between. Germline V gene data show CDR1 as SNHLY and CDR2 as FYNNEI. CDR3 sequence reads: CASIGSSGGETQYF. As DNA, the CDR3 is TGTGCCAGCATTGGTAGTTCAGGCGGGGAGACCCAGTACTTC.

The CDR3 region has the DNA TGTGCCAGCAGCGCCGGACTAGCGAGTCCCGGGGAGCTGTTTTTT. This codes for CASSAGLASPGELFF. The genes are TRBV6-5 and TRBJ2-2, with 9 nucleotides matching TRBD2. V dropped 6 bases and J dropped 6; count of bases not matched to a gene: 8. The germline CDR1 and CDR2 sequences are MNHEY and SVGAGI. The CDR3 is 15 residues long.